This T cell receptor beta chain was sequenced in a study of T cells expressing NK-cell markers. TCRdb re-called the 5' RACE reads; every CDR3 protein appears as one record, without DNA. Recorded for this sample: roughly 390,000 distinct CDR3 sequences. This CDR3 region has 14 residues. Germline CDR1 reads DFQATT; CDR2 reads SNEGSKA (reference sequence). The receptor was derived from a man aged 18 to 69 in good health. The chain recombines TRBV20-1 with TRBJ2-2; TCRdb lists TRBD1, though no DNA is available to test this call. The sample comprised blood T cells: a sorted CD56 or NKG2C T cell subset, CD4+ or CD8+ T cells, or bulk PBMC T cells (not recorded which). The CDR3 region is CSAIRDRGSGELFF.